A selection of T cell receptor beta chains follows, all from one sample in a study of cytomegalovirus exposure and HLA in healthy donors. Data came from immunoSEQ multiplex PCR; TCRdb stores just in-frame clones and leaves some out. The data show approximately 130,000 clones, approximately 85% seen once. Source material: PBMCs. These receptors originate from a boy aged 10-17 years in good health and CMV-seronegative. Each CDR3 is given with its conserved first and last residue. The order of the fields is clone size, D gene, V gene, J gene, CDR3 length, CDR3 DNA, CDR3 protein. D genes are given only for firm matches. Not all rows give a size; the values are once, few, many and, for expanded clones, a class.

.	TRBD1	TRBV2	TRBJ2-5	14	TGTGCCAGCAGAGCGACAGGGGGCTTGGAGACCCAGTACTTC	CASRATGGLETQYF
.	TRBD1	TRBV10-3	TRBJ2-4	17	TGTGCCATCAGTGAGTCGGCGACAGGGGGAGGCAAAAACATTCAGTACTTC	CAISESATGGGKNIQYF
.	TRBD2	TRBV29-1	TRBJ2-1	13	TGCAGTGCTGGACTAGTATTTTACAATGAGCAGTTCTTC	CSAGLVFYNEQFF
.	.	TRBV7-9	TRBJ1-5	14	TGTGCCAGCAGCTCACAGGGAGGGAGTCAGCCCCAGCATTTT	CASSSQGGSQPQHF
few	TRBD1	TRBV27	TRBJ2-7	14	TGTGCCAGCAGTTTAGGGACAGGGCTTTACGAGCAGTACTTC	CASSLGTGLYEQYF
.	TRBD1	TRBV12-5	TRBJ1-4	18	TGTGCTAGTGGTTTGGGCCCTAAAACAGGGGCCCATAATGAAAAACTGTTTTTT	CASGLGPKTGAHNEKLFF
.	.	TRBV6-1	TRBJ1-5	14	TGTGCCAGCAATTTGGGGCTTGGCAATCAGCCCCAGCATTTT	CASNLGLGNQPQHF
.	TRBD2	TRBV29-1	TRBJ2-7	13	TGCAGCGTGAGGACTAGCGGGAGTTACGAGCAGTACTTC	CSVRTSGSYEQYF
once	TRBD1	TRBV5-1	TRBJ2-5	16	TGCGCCAGCAGTCCAAGTGTGACAGGGGGGAAAGAGACCCAGTACTTC	CASSPSVTGGKETQYF
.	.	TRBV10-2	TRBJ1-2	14	TGCGCCAGCAGCGACTCTACAGGTTCCTATGGCTACACCTTC	CASSDSTGSYGYTF